This section outlines one T cell receptor (beta chain) sequence together with its context. Methods used by the authors: Researchers report that nucleated cell counts were estimated from reference gene primer amplification. This table comes from immunoSEQ multiplex PCR, and its TCRdb copy is limited to in-frame clones, with some not included. The V and J calls and the clone size are those of that table, but D and trimming were determined from the DNA. The data show 200,000 to 250,000 clones, approximately 87% seen once. These data come from a study of blood T cell repertoires in COVID-19. Study summary: Sites in the United States, Italy and Spain provided acute and convalescent COVID-19 samples. Sources were T cells, B-cell-depleted T cells, or PBMCs; the material itself was cDNA or gDNA.

The J segment lost 6 bases and the V segment lost 4 bases, leaving 9 bases of the junction unmatched. Per the germline V gene, CDR1 is SGDLS and CDR2 is YYNGEE. The CDR3 has 16 residues. The receptor's source is a woman between 45 and 65 years old with acute or convalescent COVID-19. This chain uses TRBV9 with TRBJ2-2; TRBD2 matches 10 bases. Material for sequencing was peripheral blood. The CDR3 loop is CASSLERAGGAGELFF. The DNA for the CDR3 is TGTGCCAGCAGCCTAGAGCGAGCGGGAGGGGCCGGGGAGCTGTTTTTT.